These 23 T cell receptor beta chains were all obtained from the same sample, sequenced in a study of blood T cell repertoires in COVID-19. Libraries were prepared by immunoSEQ multiplex PCR; TCRdb keeps only in-frame clonotypes and omits some of them. The table lists around 63,000 clones, around 70% of them singletons. Sequencing input: peripheral blood. These receptors originate from a woman between 65 and 79 years old with COVID-19, enrolled during active disease.

This rearrangement joins TRBV11-1 to TRBJ2-2; D is ambiguous. The CDR3 totals 15 residues. The germline CDR1 and CDR2 sequences are SGHAT and FQDESV (reference sequence). Deletions cut 2 bases from V and 0 bases from J, with 7 bases between. The CDR3 DNA follows: TGTGCCAGCAGCTTAACGAGGCCGAACACCGGGGAGCTGTTTTTT. Translated: CASSLTRPNTGELFF.

This clone was seen just once. The chain carries TRBV6-2 or TRBV6-3 and TRBJ2-5; D is ambiguous. The V gene lost 2 bases and the J gene lost 2 bases, with 3 bases spanning the gap. The CDR3 has 12 amino acids. The germline gives CDR1 MNHEY, CDR2 SVGEGT. DNA for the CDR3: TGTGCCAGCAGTTACACTCAAGAGACCCAGTACTTC. Protein: CASSYTQETQYF.

In DNA, the CDR3 is TGCGCCAGCAGCCGGACAGGGGAGTCCTACAATGAGCAGTTCTTC. It specifies CASSRTGESYNEQFF. The V call is TRBV5-1, the J call TRBJ2-1, with TRBD1 matching 9 bases. Unmatched junction bases numbered 3, after V lost 4 bases and J lost 1 base. Germline loops: CDR1 SGHRS, CDR2 YFSETQ. CDR3 size: 15 residues.

The chain uses TRBV24-1 and TRBJ2-3, with no clear D. The CDR3 sequence is 15 residues long. The ends were cut back, 5 bases at V and 5 bases at J, with 16 bases in the middle. Germline CDR1 is KGHDR and CDR2 is SFDVKD. Here the CDR3 reads CATSAESPRRDTQYF. The CDR3 DNA is TGTGCCACCAGTGCGGAGTCACCGCGGCGAGATACGCAGTATTTT.

This rearrangement joins TRBV20-1 to TRBJ2-1; tentative D call: TRBD1 (6 bases). Germline CDR1 reads DFQATT; CDR2 reads SNEGSKA (reference sequence). The CDR3 spans 11 residues. CDR3 protein: CTPAQGNEQFF. The CDR3 bases are TGCACCCCCGCACAGGGCAATGAGCAGTTCTTC.

The chain links TRBV24-1 to TRBJ1-1; tentatively, D is TRBD1 (6 bases). The CDR3 extends over 13 amino acids. CDR1 KGHDR and CDR2 SFDVKD come from the germline V gene. Trimming took off 4 bases at V and 6 bases at J, with 11 bases between the two ends. CDR3: CATSDQDSAEAFF. The CDR3 bases are TGTGCCACCAGTGACCAGGACAGCGCTGAAGCTTTCTTT.

Only one count was recorded for this clone. Here the CDR3 DNA reads TGTGCCAGTAATCAGGGGATAAATTCACCCCTCCACTTT. Translated, it gives CASNQGINSPLHF. The V call is TRBV19, the J call TRBJ1-6; D perhaps matches TRBD1 (6 bases). The CDR3 has 13 residues. V gave up 7 bases and J gave up 7 bases, with 11 bases separating them. In germline, CDR1 is LNHDA, CDR2 SQIVND (reference sequence).

The table lists this clone with a few counts. The chain has TRBV10-3 and TRBJ2-1, with unresolved D. Trimming took 0 bases from V and 4 from J, leaving 7 bases between them. Germline V gives CDR1 ENHRY, CDR2 SYGVKD. This CDR3 comprises 14 residues. CDR3 in DNA: TGTGCCATCAGTGAGTCAGGCAGGTACAATGAGCAGTTCTTC. This encodes CAISESGRYNEQFF.

This chain links TRBV3-1 (or the pseudogene TRBV3-2) with TRBJ2-2; perhaps TRBD1 as D (8 bases). The CDR3 sequence is 16 residues long. CDR1 and CDR2 from the germline V gene are LGHDT and YNNKEL (reference sequence). Trimming removed 4 bases from V and 6 bases from J, with 18 bases in between. The CDR3 DNA follows: TGTGCCAGCAGCCGCGGGGGCACACAGGGGGCCGGGGAGCTGTTTTTT. Protein sequence: CASSRGGTQGAGELFF.

V usage is TRBV2 and J usage is TRBJ2-7; TRBD1 agrees at 8 bases. CDR1 and CDR2 (germline): SNHLY, FYNNEI. CDR3 length: 12 residues. V shed 8 bases, J shed 4 bases, and the junction held 4 bases outside the gene matches. The CDR3 sequence: CASLGQGYEQYF. CDR3 bases: TGTGCCAGCCTTGGACAGGGTTACGAGCAGTACTTC.

This clone appeared a few times. The rearrangement links TRBV5-1 to TRBJ2-3, with D perhaps matching TRBD2 (5 bases). This CDR3 region has 14 residues. The germline gives CDR1 SGHRS, CDR2 YFSETQ. V lost 4 bases and J lost 4, with 13 bases in between. The CDR3 is CASSPLHSADTQYF. The CDR3 bases are TGCGCCAGCAGCCCTCTCCATAGCGCAGATACGCAGTATTTT.

V is TRBV6-1 and J is TRBJ2-7; D call uncertain. Germline V lookup: CDR1 MNHNS, CDR2 SASEGT. The ends were cut back, 1 base at V and 3 bases at J, with 7 bases in the middle. The CDR3 spans 13 residues. This CDR3 is CASSEGYGYEQYV. The CDR3 DNA is TGTGCCAGCAGTGAAGGGTACGGCTACGAGCAGTACGTC.

The gene calls are TRBV11-3 and TRBJ1-4; weak D call: TRBD1 (6 bases). This CDR3 spans 15 amino acids. V was pared by 2 bases and J by 4 bases, with 11 bases between. Germline-derived CDR1 and CDR2 are SGHNT and YENEEA. CDR3 protein: CASSLKDRFNEKLFF. DNA of the CDR3: TGTGCCAGCAGCTTAAAGGACAGATTTAATGAAAAACTGTTTTTT.

V and J are TRBV19 and TRBJ1-5; TRBD1 agrees at 7 bases. CDR3 length equals 15 residues. From germline, CDR1 is LNHDA and CDR2 SQIVND (reference sequence). Trimming at V came to 4 bases and at J to 4 bases, leaving 7 bases not matched to a gene. In DNA form, the CDR3 reads TGTGCCAGTAGTACGCCGGGACAGCCGAATCAGCCCCAGCATTTT. This encodes CASSTPGQPNQPQHF.

The chain uses TRBV3-1 (or the pseudogene TRBV3-2) and TRBJ2-5; TRBD2 might be the D (5 bases). V was pared by 8 bases and J by 5 bases, with 12 bases between. CDR1 and CDR2 (germline): LGHDT, YNNKEL (reference sequence). The CDR3 is made up of 12 amino acids. The CDR3 nucleotides read TGTGCCAGCGGTGTGAGGGTGGAGACCCAGTACTTC. This sequence encodes CASGVRVETQYF.

This chain connects TRBV7-2 to TRBJ1-1; tentative D call: TRBD1 (6 bases). Trimming took 2 bases from V and 7 from J, leaving 11 bases between them. Per germline, CDR1 SGHTA and CDR2 FQGNSA. The CDR3 extends over 13 amino acids. CDR3 sequence: CASSLWTEREAFF. CDR3 DNA sequence: TGTGCCAGCAGCTTATGGACAGAACGTGAAGCTTTCTTT.

The J gene is TRBJ2-2, the V gene TRBV4-2; TRBD2 matches at 9 bases. This CDR3 region has 22 residues. After removal of 3 bases from V and 13 bases from J, the junction contained 33 bases not matched to a gene. CDR1 is LGHNA and CDR2 is YNFKEQ in the germline V gene. The DNA of the CDR3 is TGTGCCAGCAGCCACGCCTTTCAGGCGGGAGGGCCTCGATCTCTTGGCGCTCGTCCGCTGTTTTTT. Translation gives CASSHAFQAGGPRSLGARPLFF.

Note on this clone: The junction does not match germline at one end; this may be a read error. The chain couples TRBV11-2 to TRBJ1-3; no clear D. Per germline, CDR1 SGHAT and CDR2 FQNNGV. CDR3 length equals 15 residues. The CDR3 nucleotides read TGTGCCAGCAGCTTAACGCCCGGAACGGGAAACACCGTATATTTT. This gives the protein CASSLTPGTGNTVYF.

The CDR3 here is CASSKDGGNQPQHF. The DNA of the CDR3 is TGTGCCAGCAGTAAGGACGGGGGCAATCAGCCCCAGCATTTT. This rearrangement joins TRBV6-5 to TRBJ1-5, with no clear D. The CDR3 is made up of 14 amino acids. From germline, CDR1 is MNHEY and CDR2 SVGAGI. Trimming removed 5 bases from V and 2 bases from J, with 10 bases in between.

The sample holds one count of this clone. The V and J genes are TRBV7-2 and TRBJ2-2, with D perhaps matching TRBD2 (5 bases). The CDR3 is 14 residues long. The V end was cut by 1 base, the J end by 7 bases, with 10 bases between. CDR1 and CDR2 from the germline V gene are SGHTA and FQGNSA. The CDR3 DNA reads TGTGCCAGCAGCTTAGATTATCGGGGCGGGGAGCTGTTTTTT. It yields the protein CASSLDYRGGELFF.

The gene calls are TRBV6-5 and TRBJ2-3; 10 nucleotides align to TRBD2. The CDR3 runs to 16 residues. Germline V lookup: CDR1 MNHEY, CDR2 SVGAGI. The J segment lost 5 bases and the V segment lost 0 bases, leaving 5 bases of the junction unmatched. The CDR3: CASSYSNPSGGDTQYF. In DNA, the CDR3 is TGTGCCAGCAGTTACTCGAACCCTAGCGGGGGAGATACGCAGTATTTT.

Only a few counts were recorded for this clone. This sequence joins TRBV5-4 and TRBJ1-2; 9 bases are a match to TRBD1. Germline CDR1 is SGHNT and CDR2 is YYREEE (reference sequence). V gave up 5 bases and J gave up 8 bases; unmatched junction bases: 10. The CDR3 length is 14 residues. CDR3 bases: TGTGCCAGCAGTTCTACCGGGACAGGGAACGGCTACACCTTC. Translated: CASSSTGTGNGYTF.

In its sample, this clone was seen once. V and J are TRBV3-1 (or the pseudogene TRBV3-2) and TRBJ2-3; 8 nucleotides align to TRBD2. Germline values: CDR1 LGHDT, CDR2 YNNKEL (reference sequence). The CDR3 totals 17 residues. The V gene end was trimmed by 0 bases and the J gene end by 4 bases; junction bases not matched to a gene: 9. The CDR3 reads CASSQDRAGGGADTQYF. CDR3 DNA: TGTGCCAGCAGCCAAGATAGGGCGGGGGGCGGTGCAGATACGCAGTATTTT.